What follows describes a single T cell receptor (beta chain). The target antigen is unknown. This sample was included in a study of CXCR3-negative and CXCR3-positive naive CD8 T cells. Study-wide points: More hydrophobic TRB CDR3s occurred in CXCR3-positive than in CXCR3-negative naive cells.

The libraries of TRB cDNA were prepared using 5' RACE with UMI labels. TCRdb processed the 5' RACE reads again and assigns one entry to each CDR3 protein, with no DNA. The table counts about 150,000 distinct CDR3 sequences; less than 0.55% lies in the top ten. Looked up from germline, CDR1 is MNHNY and CDR2 is SVGAGI (reference sequence). CDR3 length: 15 amino acids. Specimen: naive CXCR3+ CD8+ T cells from blood. Subset noted: CD45RO-CCR7+CD27+CD95- naive CD8+ T cells expressing CXCR3 (TNR3+). The sequence derives from a human donor in good health. Some clones in this sample may be carry-over from other donors' samples. V is TRBV6-6 and J is TRBJ2-5. The chain's CDR3 is CASSRNTGTQETQYF.